Shown below are 20 T cell receptor beta chains from a single sample sequenced in a study of CD8 T cells in ankylosing spondylitis. TCRdb itself ran the 5' RACE reads through MiXCR, one entry per CDR3 protein. This table has under 450,000 distinct CDR3 sequences, 20% appearing once. Sequencing was performed on blood, either unsorted or a sorted T cell fraction (not recorded which). These receptors were obtained from a male donor with ankylosing spondylitis or in good health (not recorded which).

This clonotype was picked up a small number of times. The chain couples TRBV7-9 to TRBJ2-1; 8 bases fit TRBD1. Germline V gene data show CDR1 as SEHNR and CDR2 as FQNEAQ (reference sequence). This CDR3 has 15 residues. Trimming cost V 5 bases and J 8 bases; bases outside gene matches: 11. The chain's CDR3 is CASSNYGQGLDEQFF. CDR3 sequence (DNA): TGTGCCAGCAGCAACTATGGACAGGGTCTCGATGAGCAGTTCTTC.

J is TRBJ1-1 and V is TRBV29-1; D may be TRBD1 (5 bases). CDR3 length: 10 residues. CDR1 SQVTM and CDR2 ANQGSEA come from the germline V gene. Trimming cost V 5 bases and J 10 bases, with 11 bases left between them. CDR3 DNA sequence: TGCAGCGTTCCGGGGCGAGGAGCTTTCTTT. Translation: CSVPGRGAFF.

This clonotype turned up a few times. CDR3 sequence (DNA): TGTGCCAGCAGAGGACAGACCAAAGCCTACGAGCAGTACTTC. As protein: CASRGQTKAYEQYF. The genes are TRBV27 and TRBJ2-7, with D tentatively TRBD1 (6 bases). Deletions cut 6 bases from V and 2 bases from J, with 14 bases between. CDR1 is MNHEY, CDR2 SMNVEV, per germline (reference sequence). This CDR3 is 14 amino acids long.

Only a few counts were recorded for this clonotype. The chain links TRBV12-3 or TRBV12-4 to TRBJ2-2; tentative D call: TRBD1 (6 bases). The CDR3 spans 14 residues. Trimming removed 5 bases at V and 6 bases at J, with 13 bases between. The CDR3: CASSGQFSAGELFF. CDR3 DNA sequence: TGTGCCAGCAGTGGACAGTTCTCGGCCGGGGAGCTGTTTTTT.

A few counts support this clonotype. This rearrangement joins TRBV5-5 to TRBJ2-7; D not resolved. The CDR3 runs to 15 residues. Germline V gene sequence: CDR1 SGHKS, CDR2 YYEKEE (reference sequence). Deletions cut 1 base from V and 6 bases from J, with 17 bases between. CDR3 loop: CASSLPPVVFSEQYF. Here the CDR3 DNA reads TGTGCCAGCAGCTTGCCGCCGGTAGTTTTCAGCGAGCAGTACTTC.

In its sample, this clonotype was seen many times. The chain couples TRBV12-3 or TRBV12-4 to TRBJ2-3; 12 nucleotides line up with TRBD2. The ends lost 6 bases at V and 4 bases at J; junction bases unmatched: 5. This CDR3 comprises 15 residues. The DNA for the CDR3 is TGTGCCAGCAGCCTAGCGGGGGGGGGGCCAGATACGCAGTATTTT. Translation: CASSLAGGGPDTQYF.

The rearrangement links TRBV2 to TRBJ2-1; TRBD2 matches at 12 bases. Germline lookup yields CDR1 SNHLY and CDR2 FYNNEI. The V segment lost 10 bases and the J segment 0 bases; nucleotides outside the gene matches: 10. The CDR3 covers 17 residues. CDR3 DNA sequence: TGTGCCACCCCGGTTACTAGCGGGGGGCACTCCTACAATGAGCAGTTCTTC. Its protein product is CATPVTSGGHSYNEQFF.

This clonotype turned up a few times. The chain combines TRBV7-6 with TRBJ2-2; no reliable D call. The V gene lost 5 bases and the J gene lost 6 bases, with 10 bases spanning the gap. The germline V gene encodes CDR1 SGHVS and CDR2 FNYEAQ. The CDR3 loop spans 13 amino acids. CDR3 amino acids: CASSRLEAGELFF. The CDR3 DNA is TGTGCCAGCAGCCGTCTAGAGGCCGGGGAGCTGTTTTTT.

This clonotype was picked up a small number of times. The chain combines TRBV7-8 with TRBJ2-7; D is undetermined. Germline V lookup: CDR1 SGHVS, CDR2 FQNEAQ. Trimming took 5 bases from V and 2 from J, leaving 16 bases between them. This CDR3 contains 15 residues. The CDR3 is CASSPLEDRPYEQYF. CDR3 sequence (DNA): TGTGCCAGCAGCCCCCTTGAGGATCGGCCCTACGAGCAGTACTTC.

This clonotype was seen at least ten times. This chain joins TRBV12-3 or TRBV12-4 and TRBJ2-1; 16 bases agree with TRBD2. Losses at the gene ends were 5 bases for V and 2 bases for J; bases not matched to a gene: 3. This CDR3 is built from 17 residues. The CDR3 DNA is TGTGCCAGCAGTCCCGGGACTAGCGGGGGGGCCTACAATGAGCAGTTCTTC. The encoded protein is CASSPGTSGGAYNEQFF.

This clonotype came up a few times. V and J are TRBV28 and TRBJ2-2, with unresolved D. Trimming took off 6 bases at V and 4 bases at J, with 9 bases between the two ends. CDR1 is MDHEN, CDR2 SYDVKM, per germline. CDR3 length: 13 amino acids. The CDR3 protein is CASRTMLTGELFF. The CDR3 bases are TGTGCCAGCAGAACTATGCTCACCGGGGAGCTGTTTTTT.

V is TRBV12-3 or TRBV12-4 and J is TRBJ1-2; D remains unclear. The CDR3 extends over 14 amino acids. V was cut by 5 bases and J by 0 bases, with 10 bases left in between. DNA for the CDR3: TGTGCCAGCAGTGCAGGAGTCACTAACTATGGCTACACCTTC. As protein: CASSAGVTNYGYTF.

In its sample, this clonotype was seen a few times. The V and J genes are TRBV12-3 or TRBV12-4 and TRBJ2-6, with D uncertain. This CDR3 region has 14 residues. The germline V and J ends were trimmed by 3 bases and 4 bases, with 7 bases remaining between them. The CDR3 loop is CASSLGYGANVLTF. CDR3 DNA sequence: TGTGCCAGCAGTTTGGGGTACGGGGCCAACGTCCTGACTTTC.

This chain uses TRBV12-3 or TRBV12-4 with TRBJ1-2, with D uncertain. The CDR3 is 11 residues long. CDR3 sequence (DNA): TGTGCTGCCGGCGGCCCCTATGGCTACACCTTC. Its protein is CAAGGPYGYTF.

The J gene is TRBJ2-3, the V gene TRBV15, with 7 bases that match TRBD2. The CDR3 runs 13 residues. The J segment lost 0 bases and the V segment lost 10 bases, leaving 4 bases of the junction unmatched. Germline assignment: CDR1 LNHNV and CDR2 YYDKDF (reference sequence). CDR3 in amino acids: CAIGRTSTDTQYF. The CDR3 region has the DNA TGTGCCATCGGGAGGACTAGCACAGATACGCAGTATTTT.

The sample holds many counts of this clonotype. J is TRBJ2-3 and V is TRBV4-1; a weak D match, TRBD1 (5 bases). Germline lookup yields CDR1 MGHRA and CDR2 YSYEKL. The CDR3 covers 16 residues. V lost 3 bases and J lost 1, with 14 bases in between. CDR3 DNA: TGCGCCAGCAGCCAGGAGACAGCGCTAGGCACAGATACGCAGTATTTT. Amino acid sequence: CASSQETALGTDTQYF.

This clonotype was recorded at least ten times. The V and J genes are TRBV9 and TRBJ1-1; 7 bases are shared with TRBD1. V lost 0 bases to trimming and J lost 7 bases; unmatched junction nucleotides: 3. Germline lookup yields CDR1 SGDLS and CDR2 YYNGEE. This CDR3 is built from 13 residues. CDR3 bases: TGTGCCAGCAGCGTAGGACCAGGGGGTGAAGCTTTCTTT. Amino acid sequence: CASSVGPGGEAFF.

This clonotype was observed a single time. V gene TRBV4-1 combines with J gene TRBJ2-7; D is uncertain. With 1 base removed from V and 6 bases from J, the gap between germline ends came to 10 bases. The CDR3 has 13 residues. Germline CDR1 and CDR2: MGHRA and YSYEKL. The CDR3: CASSQVGSSEQYF. DNA of the CDR3: TGCGCCAGCAGCCAAGTCGGCAGCTCCGAGCAGTACTTC.

This chain links TRBV4-1 with TRBJ2-3, with 7 bases lining up with TRBD2. The junction had 10 bases not matched to a gene; V was cut back by 2 bases and J by 5 bases. Per germline, CDR1 MGHRA and CDR2 YSYEKL. The CDR3 length is 16 residues. DNA for the CDR3: TGCGCCAGCAGCCAACCCAGCGGGGCGGCGGGAGATACGCAGTATTTT. This encodes CASSQPSGAAGDTQYF.

This chain uses TRBV3-1 with TRBJ2-2; a possible D gene is TRBD1 (6 bases). Germline CDR1 reads LGHDT; CDR2 reads YNNKEL (reference sequence). There are 16 residues in the CDR3. Between the trimmed V and J ends, which lost 3 bases and 5 bases, there was a span of 16 bases. Here the CDR3 DNA reads TGTGCCAGCAGCCATTTACCGGGACAAAGTACCGGGGAGCTGTTTTTT. Protein: CASSHLPGQSTGELFF.